Presented here are 29 T cell receptor beta chains from one specimen sequenced in a study of blood T cell repertoires in COVID-19. Data came from immunoSEQ multiplex PCR; TCRdb stores just in-frame clones and leaves some out. The data contain approximately 300,000 clones, 85% to 90% of them singletons. Source material: PBMCs or T cells enriched from blood (not recorded which). All receptors come from a woman aged 25 to 39 who had recovered from COVID-19.

The chain links TRBV7-9 to TRBJ1-1; D is possibly TRBD1 (6 bases). In germline, CDR1 is SEHNR, CDR2 FQNEAQ (reference sequence). CDR3 length equals 15 residues. Trimming removed 6 bases at V and 4 bases at J, with 18 bases between. The CDR3 nucleotides are TGTGCCAGCAGGGCGCAGGGGCGCCGGGTCACTGAAGCTTTCTTT. It yields the protein CASRAQGRRVTEAFF.

V gene TRBV7-2 combines with J gene TRBJ2-1; the D gene is possibly TRBD1 (5 bases). Germline CDR1 is SGHTA and CDR2 is FQGNSA. Trimming took off 1 base at V and 0 bases at J, with 7 bases between the two ends. The CDR3 has 15 residues. CDR3 nucleotide sequence: TGTGCCAGCAGCTTAGGGGGCTACTCCTACAATGAGCAGTTCTTC. Translated: CASSLGGYSYNEQFF.

This chain uses TRBV10-3 with TRBJ2-7; D remains unclear. CDR3 size: 14 residues. With 3 bases removed from V and 0 bases from J, the gap between germline ends came to 9 bases. CDR1 is ENHRY, CDR2 SYGVKD, per germline. The CDR3 loop is CAISEQTFSYEQYF. In DNA form, the CDR3 reads TGTGCCATCAGTGAACAGACCTTCTCCTACGAGCAGTACTTC.

V and J are TRBV18 and TRBJ2-1; 7 nucleotides agree with TRBD1. The J segment lost 6 bases and the V segment lost 3 bases, leaving 11 bases of the junction unmatched. CDR1 is KGHSH, CDR2 LQKENI, per germline. The CDR3 runs to 16 residues. The CDR3 loop reads CASSPTRDSMFNEQFF. The DNA for the CDR3 is TGTGCCAGCTCACCGACTCGGGACAGTATGTTCAATGAGCAGTTCTTC.

CDR3 loop: CASSEGGFGGYTF. The CDR3 nucleotides read TGTGCCAGCAGTGAAGGAGGGTTTGGCGGCTACACCTTC. This rearrangement joins TRBV2 to TRBJ1-2; D remains unclear. Germline CDR1 reads SNHLY; CDR2 reads FYNNEI. The CDR3 extends over 13 amino acids. Trimming cost V 1 base and J 8 bases, with 11 bases left between them.

This chain links TRBV19 with TRBJ2-1, with TRBD2 matching 8 bases. The length of the CDR3 is 15 residues. V shed 1 base and J 4 bases; nucleotides not matched to a gene: 3. Germline V gene lookup returns CDR1 LNHDA and CDR2 SQIVND (reference sequence). CDR3 sequence reads: CASSIASGSYNEQFF. The CDR3 DNA reads TGTGCCAGTAGTATAGCCAGCGGGAGTTACAATGAGCAGTTCTTC.

This clone was observed a handful of times. The V gene is TRBV11-2, the J gene TRBJ2-7, with 8 bases matching TRBD1. Looked up from germline, CDR1 is SGHAT and CDR2 is FQNNGV. The CDR3 spans 13 residues. V was clipped by 5 bases and J by 3 bases; unmatched bases: 3. The CDR3 sequence: CASSITGGYEQYF. Here the CDR3 DNA reads TGTGCCAGCAGCATTACAGGGGGCTACGAGCAGTACTTC.

For this clone: At the DNA level, this CDR3 is encoded by other sequences in the same sample as well. The gene calls are TRBV5-4 and TRBJ2-3, with 14 positions matching TRBD2. Unmatched junction bases numbered 2, after V lost 4 bases and J lost 1 base. The length of the CDR3 is 16 residues. The germline CDR1 and CDR2 sequences are SGHNT and YYREEE (reference sequence). Written as DNA, the CDR3 is TGTGCCAGCAGCCTGGGACTAGCGGGAGGCACAGATACGCAGTATTTT. Translation gives CASSLGLAGGTDTQYF.

This clone has a single count. The chain carries TRBV7-9 and TRBJ1-4, with D unclear. Germline CDR1 is SEHNR and CDR2 is FQNEAQ (reference sequence). The CDR3 is made up of 15 amino acids. Trimming shortened V by 8 bases and J by 4 bases, and 17 bases separated the two germline ends. The CDR3 is CASAKPTAGNEKLFF. The CDR3 DNA is TGTGCCAGCGCAAAACCCACAGCCGGTAATGAAAAACTGTTTTTT.

V gene TRBV6-5 combines with J gene TRBJ2-2, with TRBD1 matching over 9 bases. The CDR3 is made up of 15 amino acids. The ends lost 4 bases at V and 9 bases at J; junction bases unmatched: 9. CDR1 is MNHEY and CDR2 is SVGAGI in the germline V gene. CDR3 protein: CASSSGTGMIRELFF. CDR3 DNA: TGTGCCAGCAGTTCCGGGACAGGGATGATCCGGGAGCTGTTTTTT.

This chain joins TRBV6-2 or TRBV6-3 and TRBJ2-7; TRBD2 aligns across 14 bases. The CDR3 loop spans 16 amino acids. V shed 6 bases, J shed 7 bases, and the junction held 11 bases outside the gene matches. CDR1 MNHEY and CDR2 SVGEGT come from the germline V gene. The CDR3 DNA is TGTGCCAGCAGCCCCAGAAGACTAGCGGGAGGGCGAGAGCAGTACTTC. Translated, it gives CASSPRRLAGGREQYF.

The chain recombines TRBV2 with TRBJ1-3; TRBD1 might be the D (5 bases). V was cut by 6 bases and J by 1 base, with 7 bases left in between. Germline V gene data show CDR1 as SNHLY and CDR2 as FYNNEI. CDR3 length: 13 amino acids. The CDR3, as DNA: TGTGCCAGCAGCGGGGGTTCTGGAAACACCATATATTTT. It specifies CASSGGSGNTIYF. Together with reference TRBV2 and TRBJ1-3, the CDR3 gives the full variable domain: EPEVTQTPSHQVTQMGQEVILRCVPISNHLYFYWYRQILGQKVEFLVSFYNNEISEKSEIFDDQFSVERPDGSNFTLKIRSTKLEDSAMYFCASSGGSGNTIYFGEGSWLTVV.

V usage is TRBV19 and J usage is TRBJ2-7; 9 nucleotides agree with TRBD1. Germline trimming cut 5 bases from V and 2 bases from J; bases unmatched to any gene: 4. The CDR3 runs to 14 residues. Germline V CDR1 and CDR2: LNHDA, SQIVND (reference sequence). The CDR3 spells CASSPWTGAYEQYF. The CDR3 DNA sequence: TGTGCCAGTAGTCCGTGGACAGGGGCCTACGAGCAGTACTTC. Together with reference TRBV19 and TRBJ2-7, the CDR3 gives the full variable domain: DGGITQSPKYLFRKEGQNVTLSCEQNLNHDAMYWYRQDPGQGLRLIYYSQIVNDFQKGDIAEGYSVSREKKESFPLTVTSAQKNPTAFYLCASSPWTGAYEQYFGPGTRLTVT.

V usage is TRBV6-5 and J usage is TRBJ2-7, with 11 bases that match TRBD1. The CDR3 is 14 residues long. Germline trimming cut 6 bases from V and 2 bases from J; bases unmatched to any gene: 3. Germline values: CDR1 MNHEY, CDR2 SVGAGI. The CDR3 reads CASRPGQGAYEQYF. As DNA, the CDR3 is TGTGCCAGCAGGCCGGGACAGGGGGCCTACGAGCAGTACTTC.

In this sample, this clone turned up once. The rearrangement joins TRBV30 to TRBJ2-1, with 8 bases fitting TRBD2. The CDR3 runs 14 residues. Germline CDR1 and CDR2: GTSNPN and SVGIG (reference sequence). The V segment lost 4 bases and the J segment 11 bases; nucleotides outside the gene matches: 13. The CDR3 DNA reads TGTGCCTGGATGCGGGGGGTGGAGGATATGAAGCAGTTCTTC. Translated, it gives CAWMRGVEDMKQFF.

The chain couples TRBV10-3 to TRBJ2-2; tentatively, D is TRBD2 (6 bases). V lost 3 bases to trimming and J lost 6 bases, with 17 bases between them. The CDR3 covers 16 residues. The germline V gene encodes CDR1 ENHRY and CDR2 SYGVKD. CDR3: CAISEGDWKGSGELFF. CDR3 DNA: TGTGCCATCAGTGAAGGGGACTGGAAAGGCTCCGGGGAGCTGTTTTTT.

This chain joins TRBV7-3 and TRBJ1-1; D is unclear. The CDR3 sequence is 16 residues long. The V and J ends lost 2 bases and 1 base respectively, with 14 bases between them. The germline CDR1 and CDR2 sequences are SGHTA and FQGTGA. The CDR3 region is CASSLSGIAQNTEAFF. CDR3 DNA sequence: TGTGCCAGCAGCTTATCGGGGATAGCACAGAACACTGAAGCTTTCTTT.

The chain employs TRBV3-1 (or the pseudogene TRBV3-2) and TRBJ2-7, with 7 bases that match TRBD1. V was pared by 3 bases and J by 5 bases, with 10 bases of the junction left unmatched. Per the germline V gene, CDR1 is LGHDT and CDR2 is YNNKEL (reference sequence). CDR3 length: 15 amino acids. The chain's CDR3 is CASSHEQDRAHEQYF. CDR3 in DNA: TGTGCCAGCAGCCACGAACAAGACAGGGCCCACGAGCAGTACTTC.

This sequence joins TRBV27 and TRBJ2-1, with D possibly being TRBD1 (7 bases). The germline V and J ends were trimmed by 0 bases and 9 bases, with 15 bases remaining between them. The CDR3 is made up of 15 amino acids. CDR1 and CDR2 from the germline V gene are MNHEY and SMNVEV (reference sequence). CDR3 in DNA: TGTGCCAGCAGTTTATCGACAGGGTTCGGGAGTGAGCAGTTCTTC. This translates into CASSLSTGFGSEQFF.

This chain links TRBV18 with TRBJ1-1, with D possibly matching TRBD1 (5 bases). Germline V gene lookup returns CDR1 KGHSH and CDR2 LQKENI. The V gene lost 1 base and the J gene lost 4 bases, with 16 bases spanning the gap. CDR3 size: 16 residues. The CDR3 here is CASSPLLGDLGTEAFF. CDR3 DNA: TGTGCCAGCTCACCACTATTAGGGGATCTAGGCACTGAAGCTTTCTTT.

This rearrangement joins TRBV5-6 to TRBJ1-1; D is perhaps TRBD1 (5 bases). Germline V gives CDR1 SGHDT, CDR2 YYEEEE. Trimming removed 4 bases from V and 3 bases from J, with 10 bases in between. This CDR3 has 13 residues. CDR3: CASSRGWDTEAFF. The CDR3 region has the DNA TGTGCCAGCAGCCGGGGGTGGGACACTGAAGCTTTCTTT.

This clone appeared a single time. The CDR3, as DNA: TGTGCCAGCAGTCGGACTAGTTCAGGCAATGAGCAGTTCTTC. This gives the protein CASSRTSSGNEQFF. The chain combines TRBV6-5 with TRBJ2-1; 7 bases are a match to TRBD2. CDR3 length: 14 residues. CDR1 is MNHEY and CDR2 is SVGAGI in the germline V gene. The junction had 7 bases not matched to a gene; V was cut back by 5 bases and J by 6 bases.

V is TRBV13 and J is TRBJ1-1; the D gene is possibly TRBD1 (6 bases). The V end was cut by 4 bases, the J end by 4 bases, with 22 bases between. Germline values: CDR1 PRHDT, CDR2 FYEKMQ (reference sequence). The CDR3 length is 17 residues. The CDR3 spells CASSSLLTGSGGTEAFF. The CDR3 DNA reads TGTGCCAGCAGCTCGCTACTAACAGGGTCGGGGGGCACTGAAGCTTTCTTT.

CDR3 nucleotide sequence: TGTGCCAGCAGTTACGAGGGGGGGCGCACTGAAGCTTTCTTT. It encodes CASSYEGGRTEAFF. The rearrangement uses TRBV6-5 and TRBJ1-1, with a weak D call TRBD1 (6 bases). V shed 2 bases and J shed 4 bases, with 11 bases lying between them. Germline V gene lookup returns CDR1 MNHEY and CDR2 SVGAGI. The CDR3 contains 14 residues.

The chain combines TRBV28 with TRBJ2-5; TRBD1 is a possible D gene (7 bases). The CDR3 is 15 residues long. V lost 1 base and J lost 5, with 14 bases in between. Germline V gives CDR1 MDHEN, CDR2 SYDVKM. CDR3 sequence: CASSLFSSGGETQYF. DNA for the CDR3: TGTGCCAGCAGTTTATTTTCGTCAGGGGGGGAGACCCAGTACTTC.

V is TRBV5-1 and J is TRBJ2-7; D possibly corresponds to TRBD2 (5 bases). V lost 0 bases and J lost 3, with 19 bases in between. Germline V gives CDR1 SGHRS, CDR2 YFSETQ. CDR3 length: 17 amino acids. CDR3 region: CASSLVLDAQGIYEQYF. CDR3 DNA: TGCGCCAGCAGCTTGGTACTAGATGCTCAAGGTATCTACGAGCAGTACTTC. Full variable domain (rest looked up from reference TRBV5-1 and TRBJ2-7): KAGVTQTPRYLIKTRGQQVTLSCSPISGHRSVSWYQQTPGQGLQFLFEYFSETQRNKGNFPGRFSGRQFSNSRSEMNVSTLELGDSALYLCASSLVLDAQGIYEQYFGPGTRLTVT.

The J gene is TRBJ1-5, the V gene TRBV4-1; no definite D call. In germline, CDR1 is MGHRA, CDR2 YSYEKL. V lost 4 bases and J lost 0, with 19 bases in between. The length of the CDR3 is 18 residues. CDR3 coding DNA: TGCGCCAGCAGCCGACGAGCCACAGAGACGAATAGCAATCAGCCCCAGCATTTT. This gives the protein CASSRRATETNSNQPQHF.

The CDR3 is CASSSPRANTGELFF. The CDR3 coding sequence is TGTGCCAGCAGCTCCCCCAGGGCGAACACCGGGGAGCTGTTTTTT. This rearrangement joins TRBV11-3 to TRBJ2-2; a weak D match, TRBD1 (5 bases). The CDR3 length is 15 residues. The V gene's germline CDR1 is SGHNT and CDR2 YENEEA. The V gene lost 4 bases and the J gene lost 0 bases, with 9 bases spanning the gap. Full variable domain (missing parts from reference TRBV11-3 and TRBJ2-2): EAGVVQSPRYKIIEKKQPVAFWCNPISGHNTLYWYLQNLGQGPELLIRYENEEAVDDSQLPKDRFSAERLKGVDSTLKIQPAELGDSAVYLCASSSPRANTGELFFGEGSRLTVL.

The chain joins TRBV4-2 to TRBJ1-2, with 8 positions matching TRBD1. The CDR3 runs to 14 residues. V was pared by 2 bases and J by 9 bases, with 8 bases of the junction left unmatched. Germline CDR1 is LGHNA and CDR2 is YNFKEQ. CDR3 residues: CASSQPGQEYSYTF. In nucleotides, the CDR3 is TGTGCCAGCAGCCAACCGGGACAGGAATACAGCTACACCTTC.